This T cell receptor beta chain is from a study of long-term antiretroviral therapy in people with HIV. Notes on the study in general: Investigators report no available data on ART adherence, viral resistance or therapy changes. Post-ART, diversity grew, though it stayed under transplant donor control levels.

The assay used was immunoSEQ (version v3.0), run at survey level. Profiled with immunoSEQ multiplex PCR; TCRdb holds only in-frame clones, not every one. This table has about 16,000 clones, about 88% appearing once. Comment on this clone: Its antigen is undetermined.

The CDR3 is 14 residues long. V was pared by 6 bases and J by 0 bases, with 12 bases between. Looked up from germline, CDR1 is SQVTM and CDR2 is ANQGSEA. The cryopreserved samples used held about 0.95-10 million PBMC prior to extraction of DNA. This clonotype was obtained from a man younger than 30 with HIV. The sample consisted of unsorted PBMCs, taken 0.1 years after starting antiretroviral therapy. The chain uses TRBV29-1 and TRBJ2-1; D gene uncertain. CDR3 bases: TGCAGCGTGAACATACCGAGCTCCTACAATGAGCAGTTCTTC. It specifies CSVNIPSSYNEQFF.